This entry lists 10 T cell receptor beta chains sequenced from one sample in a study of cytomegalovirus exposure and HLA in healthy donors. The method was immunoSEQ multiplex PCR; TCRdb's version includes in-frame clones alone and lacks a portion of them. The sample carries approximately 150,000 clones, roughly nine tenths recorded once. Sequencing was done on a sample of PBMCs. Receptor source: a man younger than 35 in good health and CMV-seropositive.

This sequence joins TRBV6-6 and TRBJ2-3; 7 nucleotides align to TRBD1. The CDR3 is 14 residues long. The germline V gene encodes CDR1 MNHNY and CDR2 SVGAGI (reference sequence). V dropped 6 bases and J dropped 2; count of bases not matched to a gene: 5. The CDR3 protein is CASSPDRATDTQYF. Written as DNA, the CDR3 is TGTGCCAGCAGCCCTGACAGGGCCACAGATACGCAGTATTTT.

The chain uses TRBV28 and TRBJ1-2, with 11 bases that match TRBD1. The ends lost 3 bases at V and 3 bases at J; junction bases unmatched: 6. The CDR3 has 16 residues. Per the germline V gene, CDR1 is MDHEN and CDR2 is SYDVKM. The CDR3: CASSLAPGQGDYGYTF. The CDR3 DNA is TGTGCCAGCAGTTTGGCACCGGGACAGGGGGACTATGGCTACACCTTC.

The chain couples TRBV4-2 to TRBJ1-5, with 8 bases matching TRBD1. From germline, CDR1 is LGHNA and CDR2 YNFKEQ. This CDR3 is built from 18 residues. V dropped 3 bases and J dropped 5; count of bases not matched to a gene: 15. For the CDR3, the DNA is TGTGCCAGCAGCCATGGGTGGGGGCTTGACAGGGGACATCAGCCCCAGCATTTT. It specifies CASSHGWGLDRGHQPQHF.

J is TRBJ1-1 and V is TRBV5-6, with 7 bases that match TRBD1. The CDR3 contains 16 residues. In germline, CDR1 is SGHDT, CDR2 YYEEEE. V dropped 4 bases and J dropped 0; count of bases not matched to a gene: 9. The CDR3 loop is CASSVPGTAMNTEAFF. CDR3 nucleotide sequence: TGTGCCAGCAGCGTTCCCGGGACAGCCATGAACACTGAAGCTTTCTTT.

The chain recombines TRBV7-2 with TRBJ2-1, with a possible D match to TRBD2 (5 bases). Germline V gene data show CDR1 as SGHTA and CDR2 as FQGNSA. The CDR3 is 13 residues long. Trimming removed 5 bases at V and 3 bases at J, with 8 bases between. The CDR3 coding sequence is TGTGCCAGCAGCCGGGATATCTACAATGAGCAGTTCTTC. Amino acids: CASSRDIYNEQFF.

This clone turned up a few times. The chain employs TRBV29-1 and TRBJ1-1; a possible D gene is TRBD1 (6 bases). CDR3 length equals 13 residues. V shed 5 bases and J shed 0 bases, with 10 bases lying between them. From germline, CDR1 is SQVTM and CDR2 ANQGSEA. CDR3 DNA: TGCAGCGTTCGACAGGCCTTGAACACTGAAGCTTTCTTT. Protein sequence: CSVRQALNTEAFF.

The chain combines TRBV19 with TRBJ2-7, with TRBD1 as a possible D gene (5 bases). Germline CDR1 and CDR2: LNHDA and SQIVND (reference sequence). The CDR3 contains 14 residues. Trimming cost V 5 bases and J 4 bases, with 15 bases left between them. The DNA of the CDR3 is TGTGCCAGTAGTGACCGCGAGGACATTTACGAGCAGTACTTC. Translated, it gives CASSDREDIYEQYF. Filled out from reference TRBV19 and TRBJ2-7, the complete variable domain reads DGGITQSPKYLFRKEGQNVTLSCEQNLNHDAMYWYRQDPGQGLRLIYYSQIVNDFQKGDIAEGYSVSREKKESFPLTVTSAQKNPTAFYLCASSDREDIYEQYFGPGTRLTVT.

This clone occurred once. CDR3 DNA sequence: TGCAGTCCTTATGGCTACACCTTC. It translates to CSPYGYTF. The chain employs TRBV20-1 and TRBJ1-2; no clear D gene. V lost 8 bases, J lost 5 bases, and 3 bases lay in between. There are 8 residues in the CDR3. Germline loops: CDR1 DFQATT, CDR2 SNEGSKA (reference sequence).

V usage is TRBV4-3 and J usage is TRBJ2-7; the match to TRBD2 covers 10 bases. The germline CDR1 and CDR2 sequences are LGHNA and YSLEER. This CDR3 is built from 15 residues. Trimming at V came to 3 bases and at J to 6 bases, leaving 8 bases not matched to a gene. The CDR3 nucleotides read TGCGCCAGCAGCCACAATCTAGCGGGAGCTGGCGAGCAGTACTTC. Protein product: CASSHNLAGAGEQYF.

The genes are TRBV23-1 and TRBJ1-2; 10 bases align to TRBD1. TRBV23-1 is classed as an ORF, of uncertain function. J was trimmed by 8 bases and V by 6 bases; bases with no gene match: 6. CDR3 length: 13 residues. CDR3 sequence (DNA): TGCGCCAGCAGCCCCGACAGGGGGCTGGGCTACACCTTC. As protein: CASSPDRGLGYTF.